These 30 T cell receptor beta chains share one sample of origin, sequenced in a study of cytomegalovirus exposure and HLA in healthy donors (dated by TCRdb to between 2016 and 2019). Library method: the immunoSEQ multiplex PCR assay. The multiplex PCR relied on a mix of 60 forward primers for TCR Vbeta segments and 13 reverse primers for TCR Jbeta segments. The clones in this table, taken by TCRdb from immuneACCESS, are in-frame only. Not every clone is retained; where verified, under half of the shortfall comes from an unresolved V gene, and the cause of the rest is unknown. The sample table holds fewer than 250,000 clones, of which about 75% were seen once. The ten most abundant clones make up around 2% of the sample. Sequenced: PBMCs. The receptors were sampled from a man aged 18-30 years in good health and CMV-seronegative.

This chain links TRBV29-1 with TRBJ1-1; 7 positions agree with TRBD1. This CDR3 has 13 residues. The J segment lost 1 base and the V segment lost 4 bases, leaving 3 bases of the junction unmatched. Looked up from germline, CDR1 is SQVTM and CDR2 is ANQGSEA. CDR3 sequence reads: CSVGQGGNTEAFF. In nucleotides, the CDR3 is TGCAGCGTTGGGCAGGGGGGGAACACTGAAGCTTTCTTT.

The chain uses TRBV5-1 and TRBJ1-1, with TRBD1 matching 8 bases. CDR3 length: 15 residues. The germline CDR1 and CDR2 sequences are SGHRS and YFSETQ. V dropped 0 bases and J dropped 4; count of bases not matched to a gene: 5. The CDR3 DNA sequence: TGCGCCAGCAGCTTGGCGGACAGGGACGGCACTGAAGCTTTCTTT. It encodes CASSLADRDGTEAFF.

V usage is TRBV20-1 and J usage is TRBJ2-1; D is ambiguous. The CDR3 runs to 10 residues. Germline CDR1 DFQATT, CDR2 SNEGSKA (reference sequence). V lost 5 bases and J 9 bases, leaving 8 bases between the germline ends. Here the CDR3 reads CSAFRSEQFF. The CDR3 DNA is TGCAGTGCTTTCAGGTCTGAGCAGTTCTTC.

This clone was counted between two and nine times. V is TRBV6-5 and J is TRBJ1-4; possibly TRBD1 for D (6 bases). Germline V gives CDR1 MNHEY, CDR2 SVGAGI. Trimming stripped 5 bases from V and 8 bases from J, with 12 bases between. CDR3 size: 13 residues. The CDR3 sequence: CASSTGTREKLFF. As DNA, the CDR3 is TGTGCCAGCAGTACAGGGACGAGGGAAAAACTGTTTTTT.

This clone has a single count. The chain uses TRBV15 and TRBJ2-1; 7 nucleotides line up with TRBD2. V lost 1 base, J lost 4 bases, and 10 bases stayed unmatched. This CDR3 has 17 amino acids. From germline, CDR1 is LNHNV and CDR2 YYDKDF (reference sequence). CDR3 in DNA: TGTGCCACCAGCAGAGCTCCCGGGACTAAGGGATACAATGAGCAGTTCTTC. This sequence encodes CATSRAPGTKGYNEQFF.

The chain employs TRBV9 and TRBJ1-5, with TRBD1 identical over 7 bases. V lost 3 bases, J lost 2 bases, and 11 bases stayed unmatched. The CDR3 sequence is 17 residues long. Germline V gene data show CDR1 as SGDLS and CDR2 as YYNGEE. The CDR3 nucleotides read TGTGCCAGCAGCGACGCTGAACAGGGGATTGGCAATCAGCCCCAGCATTTT. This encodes CASSDAEQGIGNQPQHF.

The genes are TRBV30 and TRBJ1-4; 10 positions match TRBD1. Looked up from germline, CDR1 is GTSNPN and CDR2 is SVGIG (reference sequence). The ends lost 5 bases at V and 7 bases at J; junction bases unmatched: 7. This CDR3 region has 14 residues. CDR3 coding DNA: TGTGCCTGGGGGGGACAGGGGATGAGTGAAAAACTGTTTTTT. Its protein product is CAWGGQGMSEKLFF. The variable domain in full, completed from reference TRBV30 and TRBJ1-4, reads SQTIHQWPATLVQPVGSPLSLECTVEGTSNPNLYWYRQAAGRGLQLLFYSVGIGQISSEVPQNLSASRPQDRQFILSSKKLLLSDSGFYLCAWGGQGMSEKLFFGSGTQLSVL.

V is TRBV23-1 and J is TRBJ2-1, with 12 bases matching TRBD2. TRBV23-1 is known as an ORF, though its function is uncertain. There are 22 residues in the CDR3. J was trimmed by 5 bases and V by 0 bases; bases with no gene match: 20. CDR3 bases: TGCGCCAGCAGTCAATCGGGGACCCTGAACCTCCCTCGACTAGCGGGGGACAATGAGCAGTTCTTC. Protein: CASSQSGTLNLPRLAGDNEQFF.

The CDR3: CSIREGDGELFF. In DNA form, the CDR3 reads TGTTCCATCCGTGAAGGGGACGGGGAGCTGTTTTTT. This chain connects TRBV7-9 to TRBJ2-2; TRBD1 is a possible D gene (5 bases). CDR3 length equals 12 residues. Germline-derived CDR1 and CDR2 are SEHNR and FQNEAQ (reference sequence).

In DNA, the CDR3 is TGTGCCAGTAGTATCGGCAGGGGTGCTCTCGAGCAGTACTTC. It yields the protein CASSIGRGALEQYF. The V gene is TRBV19, the J gene TRBJ2-7, with a weak D call TRBD1 (6 bases). The CDR3 has 14 amino acids. Germline CDR1 and CDR2: LNHDA and SQIVND (reference sequence). Trimming stripped 3 bases from V and 6 bases from J, with 15 bases between.

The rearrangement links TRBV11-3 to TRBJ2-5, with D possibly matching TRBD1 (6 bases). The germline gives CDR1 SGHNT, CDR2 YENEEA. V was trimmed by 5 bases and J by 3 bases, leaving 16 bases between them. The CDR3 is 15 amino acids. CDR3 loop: CASSNSGTLKETQYF. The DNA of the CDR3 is TGTGCCAGCAGCAACTCCGGGACATTAAAAGAGACCCAGTACTTC.

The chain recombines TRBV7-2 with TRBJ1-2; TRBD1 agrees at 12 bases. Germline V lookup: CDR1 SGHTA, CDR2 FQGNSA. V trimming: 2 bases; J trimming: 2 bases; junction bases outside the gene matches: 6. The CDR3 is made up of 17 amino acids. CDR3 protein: CASSLMGQGAGNYGYTF. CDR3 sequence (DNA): TGTGCCAGCAGCTTAATGGGACAGGGGGCAGGCAACTATGGCTACACCTTC.

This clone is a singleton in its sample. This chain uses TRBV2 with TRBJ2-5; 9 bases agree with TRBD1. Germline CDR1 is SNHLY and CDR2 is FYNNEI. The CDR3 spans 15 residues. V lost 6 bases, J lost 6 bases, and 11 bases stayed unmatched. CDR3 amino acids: CASSVDTGGAKTQYF. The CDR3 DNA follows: TGTGCCAGCAGCGTAGATACAGGGGGCGCGAAGACCCAGTACTTC.

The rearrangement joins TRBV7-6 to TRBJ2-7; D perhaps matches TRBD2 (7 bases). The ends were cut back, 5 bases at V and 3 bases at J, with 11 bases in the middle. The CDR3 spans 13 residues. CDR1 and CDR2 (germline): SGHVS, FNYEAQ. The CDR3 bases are TGTGCCAGCAGCCAAGGGGGGGGCTACGAGCAGTACTTC. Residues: CASSQGGGYEQYF.

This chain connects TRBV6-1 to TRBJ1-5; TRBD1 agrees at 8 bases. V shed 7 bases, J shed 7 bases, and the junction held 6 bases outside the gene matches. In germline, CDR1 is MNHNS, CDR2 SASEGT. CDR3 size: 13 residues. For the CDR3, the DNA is TGTGCCAGCAATCCGGACAGGGACCAGCCCCAGCATTTT. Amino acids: CASNPDRDQPQHF.

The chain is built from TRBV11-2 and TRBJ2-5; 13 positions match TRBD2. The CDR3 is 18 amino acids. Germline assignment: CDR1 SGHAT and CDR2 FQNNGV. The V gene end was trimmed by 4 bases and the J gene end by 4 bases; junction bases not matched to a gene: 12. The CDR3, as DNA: TGTGCCAGCAGCTATGGACTAGCGGGAGTATTAGTAGGAGAGACCCAGTACTTC. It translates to CASSYGLAGVLVGETQYF.

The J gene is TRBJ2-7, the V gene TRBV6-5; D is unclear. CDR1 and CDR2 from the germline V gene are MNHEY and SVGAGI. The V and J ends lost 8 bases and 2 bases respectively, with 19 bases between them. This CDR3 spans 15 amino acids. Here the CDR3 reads CASGLVSSFTYEQYF. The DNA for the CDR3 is TGTGCCAGCGGCCTAGTTAGTTCTTTTACCTACGAGCAGTACTTC.

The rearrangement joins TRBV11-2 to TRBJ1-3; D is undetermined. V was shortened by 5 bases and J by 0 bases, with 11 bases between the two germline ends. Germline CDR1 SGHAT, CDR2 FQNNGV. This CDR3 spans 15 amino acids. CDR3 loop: CASSPLRGSGNTIYF. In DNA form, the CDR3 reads TGTGCCAGCAGCCCCCTTCGGGGCTCTGGAAACACCATATATTTT.

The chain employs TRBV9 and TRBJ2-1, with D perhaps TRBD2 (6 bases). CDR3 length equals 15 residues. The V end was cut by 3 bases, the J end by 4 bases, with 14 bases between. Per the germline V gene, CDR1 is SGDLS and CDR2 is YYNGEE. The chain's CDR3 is CASSAGLLVYNEQFF. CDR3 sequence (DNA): TGTGCCAGCAGCGCGGGACTTCTAGTTTACAATGAGCAGTTCTTC.

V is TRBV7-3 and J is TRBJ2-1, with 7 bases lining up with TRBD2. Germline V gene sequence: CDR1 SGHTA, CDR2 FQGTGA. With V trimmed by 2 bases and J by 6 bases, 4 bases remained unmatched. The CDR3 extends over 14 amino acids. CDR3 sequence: CASSLGGRGNEQFF. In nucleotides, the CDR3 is TGTGCCAGCAGCTTAGGTGGGAGGGGCAATGAGCAGTTCTTC.

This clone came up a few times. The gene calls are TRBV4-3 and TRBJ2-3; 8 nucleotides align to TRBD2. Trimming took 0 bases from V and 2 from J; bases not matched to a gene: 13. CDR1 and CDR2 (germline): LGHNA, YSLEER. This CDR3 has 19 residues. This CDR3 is CASSQDCSYRREVTDTQYF. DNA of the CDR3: TGCGCCAGCAGCCAAGACTGCTCATATCGGCGGGAGGTCACAGATACGCAGTATTTT.

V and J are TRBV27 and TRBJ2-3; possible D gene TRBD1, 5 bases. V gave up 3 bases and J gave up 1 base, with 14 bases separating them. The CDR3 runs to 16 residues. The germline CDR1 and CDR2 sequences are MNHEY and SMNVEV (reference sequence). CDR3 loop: CASSFYQGLGTDTQYF. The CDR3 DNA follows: TGTGCCAGCAGTTTCTATCAGGGTCTGGGCACAGATACGCAGTATTTT.

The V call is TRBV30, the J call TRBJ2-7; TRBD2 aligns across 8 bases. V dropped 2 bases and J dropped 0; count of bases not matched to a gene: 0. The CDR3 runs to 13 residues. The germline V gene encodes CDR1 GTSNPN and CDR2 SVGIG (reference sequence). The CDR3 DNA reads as TGTGCCTGGAGTAGCGGGAGCTCCTACGAGCAGTACTTC. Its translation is CAWSSGSSYEQYF.

The CDR3, as DNA: TGCGCCAGCAGCCAAGAGTCGGTAACAGATACGCAGTATTTT. Its protein is CASSQESVTDTQYF. J is TRBJ2-3 and V is TRBV4-3, with unresolved D. The CDR3 runs to 14 residues. Germline CDR1 reads LGHNA; CDR2 reads YSLEER. Trimming took 0 bases from V and 3 from J, leaving 7 bases between them.

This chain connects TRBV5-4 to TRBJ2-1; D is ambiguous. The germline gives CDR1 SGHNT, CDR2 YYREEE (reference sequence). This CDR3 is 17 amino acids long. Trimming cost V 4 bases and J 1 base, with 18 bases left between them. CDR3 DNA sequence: TGTGCCAGCAGCCCATTTGCTCCTTCCGAGTCCTACAATGAGCAGTTCTTC. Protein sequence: CASSPFAPSESYNEQFF.

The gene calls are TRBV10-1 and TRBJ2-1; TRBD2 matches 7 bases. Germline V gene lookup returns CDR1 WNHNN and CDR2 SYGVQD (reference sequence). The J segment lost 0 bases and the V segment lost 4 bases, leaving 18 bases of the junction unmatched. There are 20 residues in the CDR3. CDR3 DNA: TGCGCCAGCAGTGGACAGCCGGGAACAGCGGGGTTGAGCTCCTACAATGAGCAGTTCTTC. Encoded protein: CASSGQPGTAGLSSYNEQFF.

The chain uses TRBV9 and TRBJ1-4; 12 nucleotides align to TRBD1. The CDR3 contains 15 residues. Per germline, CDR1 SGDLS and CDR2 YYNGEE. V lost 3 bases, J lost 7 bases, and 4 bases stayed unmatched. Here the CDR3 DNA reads TGTGCCAGCAGCGAAAGGGACAGGGGGCCTGAAAAACTGTTTTTT. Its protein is CASSERDRGPEKLFF.

The CDR3 reads CASREFNEQFF. CDR3 coding DNA: TGTGCTAGCCGGGAATTCAATGAGCAGTTCTTC. J is TRBJ2-1 and V is TRBV12-5; D perhaps matches TRBD2 (5 bases). CDR1 and CDR2 from the germline V gene are LGHNT and FRNRAP. The CDR3 runs to 11 residues. Trimming removed 9 bases at V and 6 bases at J, with 9 bases between.

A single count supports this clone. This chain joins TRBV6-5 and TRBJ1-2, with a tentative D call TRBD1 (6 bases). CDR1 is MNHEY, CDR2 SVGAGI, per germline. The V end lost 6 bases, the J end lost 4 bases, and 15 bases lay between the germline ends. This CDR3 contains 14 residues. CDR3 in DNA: TGTGCCAGCAGGGAACAGGGCGGCGGCTATGGCTACACCTTC. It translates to CASREQGGGYGYTF.

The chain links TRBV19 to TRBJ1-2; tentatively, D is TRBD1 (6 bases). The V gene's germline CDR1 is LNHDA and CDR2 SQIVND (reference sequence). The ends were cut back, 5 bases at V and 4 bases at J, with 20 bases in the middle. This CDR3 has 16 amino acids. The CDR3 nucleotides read TGTGCCAGTAGTCCCACCCTGGGGGCACTAGGCTATGGCTACACCTTC. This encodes CASSPTLGALGYGYTF.